This T cell receptor (beta chain) was observed in a study of monozygotic twins with inflammatory bowel disease. Each donor supplied about 2.5 ml of blood. TCRdb processed the 5' RACE reads again and assigns one entry to each CDR3 protein, with no DNA. The sample totals 200,000 to 250,000 distinct CDR3 sequences. Germline CDR1 reads SEHNR; CDR2 reads FQNEAQ (reference sequence). The CDR3 length is 15 residues. A remark on this clonotype: Its target is not known.

Regarding the study as a whole: Other individuals had fewer clonotypes in common with IBD patients than with healthy twins, especially with disease activity.

This clonotype was obtained from a human donor with ulcerative colitis or Crohn's disease, or a healthy co-twin of an affected twin (not recorded which). The rearrangement joins TRBV7-9 to TRBJ1-2. The sequencing input was blood. CDR3 sequence: CASSQDNTEPYGYTF.